A selection of T cell receptor beta chains follows, all from one sample in a study of T cell responses to AZD1222 COVID-19 vaccine. Measured with immunoSEQ multiplex PCR; TCRdb has only the in-frame clones, and not every one. The data hold some 200,000 clones, with around 92% observed a single time. Specimen: peripheral blood, collected on day 0 of AZD1222 vaccination. Receptors were obtained from an adult in good health. Each CDR3 is given with its conserved first and last residue. D genes are given only for firm matches. Clone sizes are given selectively: once, few, many, or a class where the clone is expanded.

CDR3 DNA	CDR3 protein	J gene	V gene	D gene	clone size
TGTGCCAGCAGTGAAATGGGTAGTTTCCTCCACTTT	CASSEMGSFLHF	TRBJ1-6	TRBV6-1	.	once
TGTGCCAGCAGTGCCGGACAGGGGGGGTTTGGCTACACCTTC	CASSAGQGGFGYTF	TRBJ1-2	TRBV6-2/TRBV6-3	TRBD1	.
TGTGCCAGCAGCTTAGAATCTAGGACAGGGGGTAATGAGCAGTTCTTC	CASSLESRTGGNEQFF	TRBJ2-1	TRBV11-3	TRBD1	.
TGTGCCAGCAGTGAAGAGGGGCTGGGAACTGAAGCTTTCTTT	CASSEEGLGTEAFF	TRBJ1-1	TRBV6-1	.	.
TGCGCCAGTACAGTCTCGACAGTCGGGAACACTGAAGCTTTCTTT	CASTVSTVGNTEAFF	TRBJ1-1	TRBV5-1	.	few
TGTGCCAGCAGCTCGCAGGGAGATCAGCCCCAGCATTTT	CASSSQGDQPQHF	TRBJ1-5	TRBV5-5	.	.
TGCGCCAGCAGCGCGCTAGCGGGATCCTACGAGCAGTACTTC	CASSALAGSYEQYF	TRBJ2-7	TRBV4-1	TRBD2	.
TGTGCCAGCAGCCGTCTCCGGGACAGGGGGCTAAGGGGGGCCAACGTCCTGACTTTC	CASSRLRDRGLRGANVLTF	TRBJ2-6	TRBV5-6	TRBD1	.
TGTGCCAGCAGTGCATTACAGGACAGCTCTGGAAACACCATATATTTT	CASSALQDSSGNTIYF	TRBJ1-3	TRBV6-6	.	.
TGTGCCAGCAGCTTATCGCTAGCGGGAGGATACAATGAGCAGTTCTTC	CASSLSLAGGYNEQFF	TRBJ2-1	TRBV11-3	TRBD2	once
TGTGCCGGCCTCAAGGCCCTGGGGACAGATACGCAGTATTTT	CAGLKALGTDTQYF	TRBJ2-3	TRBV19	.	.
TGTGCCAGCAGCTTTCAGGGGGAGGACGAGCAGTACTTC	CASSFQGEDEQYF	TRBJ2-7	TRBV7-7	.	.
TGTGCCAGCGGCAGGGGACACACTGAAGCTTTCTTT	CASGRGHTEAFF	TRBJ1-1	TRBV28	.	.
TGTGCCAGCAGTTTGGGGGGGTTCTCTGGAAACACCATATATTTT	CASSLGGFSGNTIYF	TRBJ1-3	TRBV28	.	.
TGCGCCAGCAGCTTGAGGACATCGAACACTGAAGCTTTCTTT	CASSLRTSNTEAFF	TRBJ1-1	TRBV5-1	.	.
TGTGCCAGCAGCACGGGGGACAGGGTCGTGGAGACCCAGTACTTC	CASSTGDRVVETQYF	TRBJ2-5	TRBV6-5	TRBD1	.
TGTGCCAGCAGTTACTCCCCAGAATCTAACTATGGCTACACCTTC	CASSYSPESNYGYTF	TRBJ1-2	TRBV6-5	.	.
TGTGCCAGCAGTGAGATTGAACAGAAAAACATTCAGTACTTC	CASSEIEQKNIQYF	TRBJ2-4	TRBV2	.	.
TGTGCCAGCAGCCGTATAGGGACTCTCGGAAGCACAGATACGCAGTATTTT	CASSRIGTLGSTDTQYF	TRBJ2-3	TRBV28	.	.
TGTGCCAGCAGCTTGGACGAGCGTAATTCACCCCTCCACTTT	CASSLDERNSPLHF	TRBJ1-6	TRBV5-4	.	.
TGTGCCAGCAGCCCCAACAGCGGGTACGGAAGTGGGGATACGCAGTATTTT	CASSPNSGYGSGDTQYF	TRBJ2-3	TRBV7-9	.	.
TGTGCCAGCAGTTTAAGTGCTGGAAACACCATATATTTT	CASSLSAGNTIYF	TRBJ1-3	TRBV28	.	.
TGTGCCAGTAGTGTCCATTTTACCCCTCGGACGTACGAGCAGTACTTC	CASSVHFTPRTYEQYF	TRBJ2-7	TRBV19	.	.
TGTGCCAGCAGTTTAAGGCAGGGAGGGACCAATTTT	CASSLRQGGTNF	TRBJ1-5	TRBV28	.	.
TGCGCCAGCAGCCAAGCCTACGGGGGCGACGAGCAGTACTTC	CASSQAYGGDEQYF	TRBJ2-7	TRBV4-1	.	once
TGTGCCAGCTTACCACAGCCGGGCTATGGCTACACCTTC	CASLPQPGYGYTF	TRBJ1-2	TRBV2	.	once
TGTGCCACCAGTGATTACAGGGGGAGATCCTACAATGAGCAGTTCTTC	CATSDYRGRSYNEQFF	TRBJ2-1	TRBV24-1	TRBD1	.
TGTGCCAGCCGAGACCCGGCCCGTAACACCGGGGAGCTGTTTTTT	CASRDPARNTGELFF	TRBJ2-2	TRBV19	.	.
TGTGCCAGCAGTGAAGGGGGCAGATATGAAAAACTGTTTTTT	CASSEGGRYEKLFF	TRBJ1-4	TRBV2	.	.
TGTGCCAGCAGTGATCAGGGTCGGGAAAAACTGTTTTTT	CASSDQGREKLFF	TRBJ1-4	TRBV25-1	.	.
TGTGCCAGCAGCCAAGGTCCCAATGAGCAGTTCTTC	CASSQGPNEQFF	TRBJ2-1	TRBV3-1/TRBV3-2	.	.
TGTGCCACCAGTGACCCCGGGTCGGCAGGGGGCTGTGGCTACACCTTC	CATSDPGSAGGCGYTF	TRBJ1-2	TRBV24-1	TRBD1	few
TGTGCCAGCAGCCTCCCGGGACTCCAAAATTCACCCCTCCACTTT	CASSLPGLQNSPLHF	TRBJ1-6	TRBV28	.	once
TGTGCCAGCCCCAAGGAGGGGACCTACGAGCAGTACTTC	CASPKEGTYEQYF	TRBJ2-7	TRBV6-5	.	.
TGTGCCACCAGTGATTTGGGGCGGGAGCAGTTCTTC	CATSDLGREQFF	TRBJ2-1	TRBV24-1	.	.
TGCGCCAGCAGCTCCCAGGGCTTTGGCTACACCTTC	CASSSQGFGYTF	TRBJ1-2	TRBV5-1	.	.
TGTGCCAGCAGTTACTCTTCCACCGGCTCTGGAAACACCATATATTTT	CASSYSSTGSGNTIYF	TRBJ1-3	TRBV6-6	.	.
TGTGCCAGCAGTAGGCCCCTGGAGTATGGCTACACCTTC	CASSRPLEYGYTF	TRBJ1-2	TRBV11-2	.	.
TGTGCCAGTAGAGCCGGGACAACAAGGATCCTAGCTGAAAAACTGTTTTTT	CASRAGTTRILAEKLFF	TRBJ1-4	TRBV19	.	.
TGTGCCAGCAATATCCCACAGGGGGTGGGTTCACCCCTCCACTTT	CASNIPQGVGSPLHF	TRBJ1-6	TRBV28	TRBD1	.
TGTGCCAGCAGCGCAGACCCCGGGGACTATGGCTACACCTTC	CASSADPGDYGYTF	TRBJ1-2	TRBV5-6	.	.
TGTGCCAGCAGCTTCCCCCCGACTGAAGCTTTCTTT	CASSFPPTEAFF	TRBJ1-1	TRBV11-1	.	.